This T cell receptor beta chain was sequenced for a study of blood T cell repertoires in COVID-19. Study background: Samples taken during acute and convalescent COVID-19 were collected in the United States, Italy and Spain. PBMCs, B-cell-depleted T cells, or T cells provided the cDNA or gDNA that made up the material.

The V and J ends lost 6 bases and 0 bases respectively, with 11 bases between them. The CDR3 runs to 15 residues. Per the germline V gene, CDR1 is SGHVS and CDR2 is FQNEAQ. The data were produced by immunoSEQ multiplex PCR, yet TCRdb's version contains in-frame clones alone and is incomplete. The sample carries roughly 10,000 clones, 75% to 90% recorded once. The TCR was taken from a man in his 70s with active COVID-19. The V and J genes are TRBV7-8 and TRBJ2-2; D unresolved. Sequencing used peripheral blood. As DNA, the CDR3 is TGTGCCAGCAGATCCACGGCGGCGAACACCGGGGAGCTGTTTTTT. This encodes CASRSTAANTGELFF.